The 10 T cell receptor beta chains listed next were all sequenced from one sample in a study of neoadjuvant anti-PD-1 for oral cavity cancer. The data were produced by immunoSEQ multiplex PCR, yet TCRdb's version contains in-frame clones alone and is incomplete. The table includes tens of thousands of clones, 70% to 85% detected once. The sample here was PBMCs, taken before nivolumab (anti-PD-1) treatment. The receptors here all came from a person between 35 and 79 years old with oral cavity squamous cell carcinoma.

This chain links TRBV7-3 with TRBJ2-7; TRBD1 agrees at 7 bases. The CDR3 has 13 residues. V was pared by 5 bases and J by 7 bases, with 8 bases of the junction left unmatched. Germline CDR1 SGHTA, CDR2 FQGTGA. This chain's CDR3 is CASSPLTGNEQYF. The CDR3 nucleotides are TGTGCCAGCAGCCCCCTGACAGGGAATGAGCAGTACTTC.

The chain joins TRBV27 to TRBJ2-7, with TRBD2 matching 7 bases. The CDR3 sequence is 15 residues long. Germline lookup yields CDR1 MNHEY and CDR2 SMNVEV (reference sequence). With V trimmed by 2 bases and J by 2 bases, 6 bases remained unmatched. The CDR3 is CASSLGLGGPYEQYF. DNA for the CDR3: TGTGCCAGCAGTTTAGGACTAGGAGGCCCCTACGAGCAGTACTTC.

This rearrangement joins TRBV7-8 to TRBJ2-7; 8 bases match TRBD2. The CDR3 loop spans 16 amino acids. CDR1 is SGHVS and CDR2 is FQNEAQ in the germline V gene. The trim removed 5 bases at V and 0 bases at J, leaving 9 bases unmatched. CDR3 in DNA: TGTGCCAGCAGCACCCGACTAGCGTCGAGCTCCTACGAGCAGTACTTC. Amino acids: CASSTRLASSSYEQYF. Full variable domain (rest looked up from reference TRBV7-8 and TRBJ2-7): GAGVSQSPRYKVAKRGQDVALRCDPISGHVSLFWYQQALGQGPEFLTYFQNEAQLDKSGLPSDRFFAERPEGSVSTLKIQRTQQEDSAVYLCASSTRLASSSYEQYFGPGTRLTVT.

V gene TRBV7-8 combines with J gene TRBJ1-5; tentative D call: TRBD1 (5 bases). Germline V gene data show CDR1 as SGHVS and CDR2 as FQNEAQ. This CDR3 comprises 13 residues. Trimming cost V 5 bases and J 5 bases, with 10 bases left between them. CDR3 sequence reads: CASSLGGDQPQHF. The CDR3 nucleotides are TGTGCCAGCAGCCTGGGGGGGGATCAGCCCCAGCATTTT.

This clone was counted only a few times. The chain joins TRBV19 to TRBJ2-4; TRBD2 aligns across 7 bases. CDR3 size: 15 residues. Unmatched junction bases numbered 6, after V lost 5 bases and J lost 2 bases. Looked up from germline, CDR1 is LNHDA and CDR2 is SQIVND (reference sequence). CDR3: CASSDGGSTKNIQYF. Here the CDR3 DNA reads TGTGCCAGTAGTGACGGCGGGAGCACCAAAAACATTCAGTACTTC.

V gene TRBV5-1 combines with J gene TRBJ2-7; 10 nucleotides align to TRBD2. Trimming took 0 bases from V and 6 from J; bases not matched to a gene: 6. This CDR3 has 15 amino acids. The germline CDR1 and CDR2 sequences are SGHRS and YFSETQ. CDR3 protein: CASSLAASGSSEQYF. The CDR3 DNA reads TGCGCCAGCAGCTTGGCAGCTAGCGGGAGTTCCGAGCAGTACTTC.

This clone appeared a single time. The chain employs TRBV6-5 and TRBJ2-7, with 7 bases lining up with TRBD2. The CDR3 is 16 residues long. Trimming took 4 bases from V and 6 from J; bases not matched to a gene: 15. Germline CDR1 MNHEY, CDR2 SVGAGI. This CDR3 reads CASSLLVGRVAAEQYF. CDR3 DNA: TGTGCCAGCAGTTTGCTGGTAGGGAGGGTGGCTGCCGAGCAGTACTTC.

This chain joins TRBV27 and TRBJ1-5; TRBD1 is a possible D gene (6 bases). Trimming removed 3 bases at V and 2 bases at J, with 8 bases between. The germline CDR1 and CDR2 sequences are MNHEY and SMNVEV (reference sequence). The CDR3 is 14 residues long. The DNA for the CDR3 is TGTGCCAGCAGTTTGGAGGGGGGCAATCAGCCCCAGCATTTT. It specifies CASSLEGGNQPQHF.

The gene calls are TRBV11-2 and TRBJ2-4, with D perhaps being TRBD1 or TRBD2 (5 bases each). The CDR3 covers 19 residues. Between the trimmed V and J ends, which lost 3 bases and 1 base, there was a span of 22 bases. The germline CDR1 and CDR2 sequences are SGHAT and FQNNGV. The chain's CDR3 is CASSFLRAGVGLAKNIQYF. The DNA for the CDR3 is TGTGCCAGCAGCTTCTTAAGGGCGGGTGTGGGGCTGGCCAAAAACATTCAGTACTTC.

The table lists this clone with a few counts. The chain employs TRBV2 and TRBJ1-1; D call uncertain. The CDR3 contains 13 residues. V shed 3 bases and J shed 0 bases, with 5 bases lying between them. From germline, CDR1 is SNHLY and CDR2 FYNNEI. In DNA, the CDR3 is TGTGCCAGCAGTGATACAGTGAACACTGAAGCTTTCTTT. Translation gives CASSDTVNTEAFF.